Each of the 14 T cell receptor beta chains below was sequenced from the same sample in a study of blood T cell repertoires in COVID-19. Produced via immunoSEQ multiplex PCR; TCRdb's table is partial and in-frame only. The top ten hold 3.5% to 4% of the sample, which has tens of thousands of clones, 80% to 85% seen once. The sample was peripheral blood. These receptors were obtained from a man in his forties or fifties with acute or convalescent COVID-19.

The CDR3 sequence is CASSLFDRANTEAFF. CDR3 in DNA: TGCGCCAGCAGCTTGTTTGACAGGGCCAACACTGAAGCTTTCTTT. This chain uses TRBV5-1 with TRBJ1-1; 7 bases are a match to TRBD1. This CDR3 contains 15 residues. Germline V gene sequence: CDR1 SGHRS, CDR2 YFSETQ. Trimming cost V 1 base and J 2 bases; bases outside gene matches: 5.

This clone was seen just once. The chain recombines TRBV19 with TRBJ2-7, with TRBD1 identical over 7 bases. Germline CDR1 and CDR2: LNHDA and SQIVND (reference sequence). This CDR3 comprises 15 residues. The ends lost 5 bases at V and 3 bases at J; junction bases unmatched: 10. As DNA, the CDR3 is TGTGCCAGTAGTCCTCAGACAGGGAGACACTACGAGCAGTACTTC. Translation gives CASSPQTGRHYEQYF.

J is TRBJ1-2 and V is TRBV7-9, with 8 bases that match TRBD1. Germline loops: CDR1 SEHNR, CDR2 FQNEAQ (reference sequence). This CDR3 comprises 14 residues. With 5 bases clipped from V and 4 bases from J, the junction kept 6 bases outside the gene matches. The CDR3 DNA is TGTGCCAGCAGCGACACAGGGGGTTCCTATGGCTACACCTTC. Translated, it gives CASSDTGGSYGYTF.

The chain is built from TRBV18 and TRBJ2-1; the D gene is possibly TRBD1 (5 bases). Germline values: CDR1 KGHSH, CDR2 LQKENI. This CDR3 is built from 13 residues. Trimming took off 3 bases at V and 3 bases at J, with 6 bases between the two ends. The CDR3 DNA reads as TGTGCCAGCTCACCTGACAGCTACAATGAGCAGTTCTTC. Translating it yields CASSPDSYNEQFF.

This clone was seen once. The chain carries TRBV12-3 or TRBV12-4 and TRBJ2-7; D is perhaps TRBD1 (5 bases). The CDR3 covers 13 residues. V lost 2 bases to trimming and J lost 1 base, with 6 bases between them. CDR3 nucleotide sequence: TGTGCCAGCAGTTTAAGGGGTTCCTACGAGCAGTACTTC. The encoded protein is CASSLRGSYEQYF.

This chain links TRBV9 with TRBJ2-1, with 7 bases that match TRBD2. With 3 bases clipped from V and 8 bases from J, the junction kept 5 bases outside the gene matches. Germline V gene lookup returns CDR1 SGDLS and CDR2 YYNGEE. This CDR3 comprises 13 residues. For the CDR3, the DNA is TGTGCCAGCAGCGACGGTGGGAGGGATGAGCAGTTCTTC. Its translation: CASSDGGRDEQFF.

This clone has only a few counts. The chain combines TRBV7-2 with TRBJ2-5; D gene ambiguous. The germline V gene encodes CDR1 SGHTA and CDR2 FQGNSA. The ends were cut back, 4 bases at V and 4 bases at J, with 7 bases in the middle. The length of the CDR3 is 12 residues. The CDR3: CASSSFPETQYF. In DNA, the CDR3 is TGTGCCAGCAGCTCGTTCCCAGAGACCCAGTACTTC. Drawing the rest from reference TRBV7-2 and TRBJ2-5, the complete variable domain is GAGVSQSPSNKVTEKGKDVELRCDPISGHTALYWYRQSLGQGLEFLIYFQGNSAPDKSGLPSDRFSAERTGGSVSTLTIQRTQQEDSAVYLCASSSFPETQYFGPGTRLLVL.

This sequence joins TRBV20-1 and TRBJ1-2; no clear D gene. Trimming took 3 bases from V and 4 from J, leaving 15 bases between them. Germline CDR1 and CDR2: DFQATT and SNEGSKA (reference sequence). The CDR3 totals 14 residues. The CDR3: CSASSRGLVYGYTF. CDR3 coding DNA: TGCAGTGCTAGTTCGAGAGGTCTTGTCTATGGCTACACCTTC.

The V gene is TRBV5-8, the J gene TRBJ1-1; a weak D match, TRBD1 (6 bases). Between the trimmed V and J ends, which lost 4 bases and 0 bases, there was a span of 13 bases. Germline V gene lookup returns CDR1 SGHTS and CDR2 YDEGEE. CDR3 length: 15 residues. The CDR3 DNA reads TGTGCCAGCAGCCCGGACAGCACTTTGAACACTGAAGCTTTCTTT. This sequence encodes CASSPDSTLNTEAFF.

V gene TRBV30 combines with J gene TRBJ2-5; D possibly corresponds to TRBD1 (5 bases). In germline, CDR1 is GTSNPN, CDR2 SVGIG (reference sequence). V was clipped by 1 base and J by 3 bases, with 6 bases between them. The CDR3 is 12 residues long. As DNA, the CDR3 is TGTGCCTGGAGTGAGACAGAAGAGACCCAGTACTTC. Residues: CAWSETEETQYF. Full variable domain (rest looked up from reference TRBV30 and TRBJ2-5): SQTIHQWPATLVQPVGSPLSLECTVEGTSNPNLYWYRQAAGRGLQLLFYSVGIGQISSEVPQNLSASRPQDRQFILSSKKLLLSDSGFYLCAWSETEETQYFGPGTRLLVL.

CDR3 in amino acids: CASSISQGSSGANVLTF. The DNA of the CDR3 is TGTGCCAGTAGTATAAGTCAGGGGAGCTCTGGGGCCAACGTCCTGACTTTC. This chain connects TRBV19 to TRBJ2-6, with a weak D call TRBD1 (6 bases). Between the trimmed V and J ends, which lost 2 bases and 0 bases, there was a span of 11 bases. The CDR3 has 17 amino acids. Germline loops: CDR1 LNHDA, CDR2 SQIVND (reference sequence).

This rearrangement joins TRBV6-5 to TRBJ2-7; TRBD1 matches at 7 bases. V was pared by 6 bases and J by 5 bases, with 10 bases of the junction left unmatched. This CDR3 region has 14 residues. Germline CDR1 is MNHEY and CDR2 is SVGAGI. CDR3 sequence reads: CASRPDRVTNEQYF. The CDR3 nucleotides are TGTGCCAGCAGACCAGACAGGGTTACAAACGAGCAGTACTTC.

The chain is built from TRBV4-1 and TRBJ2-7; D is possibly TRBD1 (5 bases). With 2 bases removed from V and 2 bases from J, the gap between germline ends came to 10 bases. CDR3 size: 14 residues. The germline V gene has CDR1 MGHRA and CDR2 YSYEKL. CDR3 residues: CASSQRQGTYEQYF. CDR3 coding DNA: TGCGCCAGCAGCCAACGTCAGGGCACCTACGAGCAGTACTTC.

V is TRBV10-3 and J is TRBJ2-2; 7 bases fit TRBD2. The CDR3 covers 14 residues. Germline loops: CDR1 ENHRY, CDR2 SYGVKD. V was pared by 4 bases and J by 3 bases, with 2 bases of the junction left unmatched. The CDR3 coding sequence is TGTGCCATCAGTGGGGGAGGGGACACCGGGGAGCTGTTTTTT. This sequence encodes CAISGGGDTGELFF.